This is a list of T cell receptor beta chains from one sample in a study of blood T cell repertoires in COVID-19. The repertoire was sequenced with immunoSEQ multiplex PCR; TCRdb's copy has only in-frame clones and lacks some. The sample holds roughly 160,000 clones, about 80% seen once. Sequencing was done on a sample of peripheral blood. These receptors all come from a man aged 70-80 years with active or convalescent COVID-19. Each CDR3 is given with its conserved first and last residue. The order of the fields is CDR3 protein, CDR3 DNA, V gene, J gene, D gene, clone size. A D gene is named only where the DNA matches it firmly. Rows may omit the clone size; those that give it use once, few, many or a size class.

cdr3_aa: CASSQRRGEYSYEQYF; cdr3_nt: TGTGCCAGCAGTCAACGGCGGGGGGAATACTCCTACGAGCAGTACTTC; v_call: TRBV6-2/TRBV6-3; j_call: TRBJ2-7; d_call: TRBD2; clone_size: .
cdr3_aa: CASSASAGVGGSYGYTF; cdr3_nt: TGTGCCAGCAGTGCCTCCGCGGGCGTGGGGGGAAGCTATGGCTACACCTTC; v_call: TRBV6-1; j_call: TRBJ1-2; d_call: .; clone_size: .
cdr3_aa: CASSPGHSYEQYF; cdr3_nt: TGTGCCAGCAGCCCGGGACATTCCTACGAGCAGTACTTC; v_call: TRBV7-2; j_call: TRBJ2-7; d_call: .; clone_size: .
cdr3_aa: CAWSDRAPYNEQFF; cdr3_nt: TGTGCCTGGAGTGACAGGGCCCCCTACAATGAGCAGTTCTTC; v_call: TRBV30; j_call: TRBJ2-1; d_call: .; clone_size: .
cdr3_aa: CASSSRGGPETQYF; cdr3_nt: TGTGCCAGCAGCTCCCGTGGAGGCCCAGAGACCCAGTACTTC; v_call: TRBV28; j_call: TRBJ2-5; d_call: .; clone_size: once
cdr3_aa: CASSIGSGTQYF; cdr3_nt: TGTGCCAGCAGCATAGGGAGCGGTACGCAGTATTTT; v_call: TRBV11-2; j_call: TRBJ2-3; d_call: .; clone_size: .
cdr3_aa: CASSPTRPGTGGNYQQYF; cdr3_nt: TGTGCCAGCTCACCTACCAGGCCCGGGACAGGGGGGAACTACCAGCAGTACTTC; v_call: TRBV18; j_call: TRBJ2-7; d_call: TRBD1; clone_size: .
cdr3_aa: CASSAGTSGTYEQYF; cdr3_nt: TGTGCCAGCAGCGCCGGGACTAGCGGAACGTACGAGCAGTACTTC; v_call: TRBV28; j_call: TRBJ2-7; d_call: TRBD2; clone_size: .
cdr3_aa: CASSQNYGRASYNEQFF; cdr3_nt: TGTGCCAGCAGTCAAAACTACGGGAGAGCCTCCTACAATGAGCAGTTCTTC; v_call: TRBV6-6; j_call: TRBJ2-1; d_call: .; clone_size: .
cdr3_aa: CASSPDRGNSPLHF; cdr3_nt: TGTGCCAGCAGCCCCGACAGGGGAAATTCACCCCTCCACTTT; v_call: TRBV11-2; j_call: TRBJ1-6; d_call: TRBD1; clone_size: few
cdr3_aa: CASSLSGKVSPLHF; cdr3_nt: TGTGCCAGCAGTCTTTCGGGGAAAGTTTCACCCCTCCACTTT; v_call: TRBV28; j_call: TRBJ1-6; d_call: .; clone_size: few
cdr3_aa: CASSLSPQGVYTGELFF; cdr3_nt: TGCGCCAGCAGCTTGAGCCCCCAGGGGGTTTACACCGGGGAGCTGTTTTTT; v_call: TRBV5-1; j_call: TRBJ2-2; d_call: TRBD1; clone_size: .
cdr3_aa: CASSTRTAGDTQYF; cdr3_nt: TGTGCCAGCAGCACCCGGACCGCGGGAGATACGCAGTATTTT; v_call: TRBV7-2; j_call: TRBJ2-3; d_call: .; clone_size: .
cdr3_aa: CASSPTSGGPSSYEQYF; cdr3_nt: TGTGCCAGCTCACCTACTAGCGGGGGGCCGAGCTCCTACGAGCAGTACTTC; v_call: TRBV18; j_call: TRBJ2-7; d_call: TRBD2; clone_size: .
cdr3_aa: CASSEERGLNTGELFF; cdr3_nt: TGTGCCAGCAGTGAGGAAAGGGGACTTAACACCGGGGAGCTGTTTTTT; v_call: TRBV2; j_call: TRBJ2-2; d_call: .; clone_size: .
cdr3_aa: CASSARHVGTYGYTF; cdr3_nt: TGTGCCAGCAGCGCACGACATGTAGGGACATATGGCTACACCTTC; v_call: TRBV9; j_call: TRBJ1-2; d_call: .; clone_size: .
cdr3_aa: CASSLGTGMNGQYF; cdr3_nt: TGTGCCAGCAGTTTAGGGACAGGGATGAACGGGCAGTACTTC; v_call: TRBV28; j_call: TRBJ2-7; d_call: TRBD1; clone_size: .
cdr3_aa: CASSLGGQGALGVEKLFF; cdr3_nt: TGCGCCAGCAGCTTGGGGGGACAGGGGGCCCTGGGAGTGGAAAAACTGTTTTTT; v_call: TRBV5-1; j_call: TRBJ1-4; d_call: TRBD1; clone_size: .
cdr3_aa: CASSLANGAYGYTF; cdr3_nt: TGTGCCAGCAGCTTGGCCAACGGAGCCTATGGCTACACCTTC; v_call: TRBV5-6; j_call: TRBJ1-2; d_call: .; clone_size: .
cdr3_aa: CASSQLNILEAEQFF; cdr3_nt: TGCGCCAGCAGCCAACTCAATATTTTAGAGGCTGAGCAGTTCTTC; v_call: TRBV4-3; j_call: TRBJ2-1; d_call: .; clone_size: .
cdr3_aa: CASSQAPRTGDANYGYTF; cdr3_nt: TGTGCCAGCAGCCAAGCCCCACGGACAGGAGACGCTAACTATGGCTACACCTTC; v_call: TRBV14; j_call: TRBJ1-2; d_call: TRBD1; clone_size: .
cdr3_aa: CSSSRGSSYNEQFF; cdr3_nt: TGCAGCTCGAGCAGGGGTAGCTCCTACAATGAGCAGTTCTTC; v_call: TRBV29-1; j_call: TRBJ2-1; d_call: .; clone_size: .
cdr3_aa: CASSLGTGYNEQFF; cdr3_nt: TGTGCCAGCAGCCTCGGGACAGGTTACAATGAGCAGTTCTTC; v_call: TRBV9; j_call: TRBJ2-1; d_call: TRBD1; clone_size: .
cdr3_aa: CASSFPGAGDYGYTF; cdr3_nt: TGTGCCAGCAGTTTCCCAGGGGCGGGTGACTATGGCTACACCTTC; v_call: TRBV28; j_call: TRBJ1-2; d_call: .; clone_size: once
cdr3_aa: CASSLVAGHEKLFF; cdr3_nt: TGTGCCAGCAGCTTGGTGGCAGGGCACGAAAAACTGTTTTTT; v_call: TRBV5-6; j_call: TRBJ1-4; d_call: .; clone_size: .
cdr3_aa: CASSPDGRRNYGYTF; cdr3_nt: TGTGCCAGCTCACCAGATGGACGGAGGAACTATGGCTACACCTTC; v_call: TRBV18; j_call: TRBJ1-2; d_call: .; clone_size: .
cdr3_aa: CASRSYSSGNTIYF; cdr3_nt: TGTGCCAGCAGGTCATATAGCTCTGGAAACACCATATATTTT; v_call: TRBV28; j_call: TRBJ1-3; d_call: .; clone_size: .
cdr3_aa: CASQQGYYGYTF; cdr3_nt: TGTGCCAGCCAACAGGGGTACTATGGCTACACCTTC; v_call: TRBV5-6; j_call: TRBJ1-2; d_call: TRBD1; clone_size: few
cdr3_aa: CASSQAGGWEKLFF; cdr3_nt: TGCGCCAGCAGCCAAGCGGGGGGATGGGAAAAACTGTTTTTT; v_call: TRBV4-1; j_call: TRBJ1-4; d_call: .; clone_size: .
cdr3_aa: CASSSLGGGRETQYF; cdr3_nt: TGTGCTAGCAGCTCCCTGGGGGGGGGTAGGGAGACCCAGTACTTC; v_call: TRBV7-7; j_call: TRBJ2-5; d_call: TRBD2; clone_size: .
cdr3_aa: CASSRTAQGTNEKLFF; cdr3_nt: TGTGCCAGCAGCCGGACAGCGCAGGGCACTAATGAAAAACTGTTTTTT; v_call: TRBV9; j_call: TRBJ1-4; d_call: .; clone_size: few
cdr3_aa: CASNPGTSGSLFF; cdr3_nt: TGTGCCAGCAACCCTGGGACTAGCGGGAGCCTGTTCTTC; v_call: TRBV6-2/TRBV6-3; j_call: TRBJ2-1; d_call: TRBD2; clone_size: .
cdr3_aa: CASSLWAGLAGGRNEQFF; cdr3_nt: TGTGCCAGCAGCTTATGGGCGGGACTAGCGGGGGGGCGCAATGAGCAGTTCTTC; v_call: TRBV7-2; j_call: TRBJ2-1; d_call: TRBD2; clone_size: .
cdr3_aa: CASSINPRAFSGEQYF; cdr3_nt: TGTGCCAGTAGTATTAACCCCAGGGCCTTCTCAGGCGAGCAGTACTTC; v_call: TRBV19; j_call: TRBJ2-7; d_call: .; clone_size: many
cdr3_aa: CASSQQVSNQPQHF; cdr3_nt: TGTGCCAGCAGTCAACAGGTTAGCAATCAGCCCCAGCATTTT; v_call: TRBV2; j_call: TRBJ1-5; d_call: .; clone_size: .
cdr3_aa: CASSPGTGNQPQHF; cdr3_nt: TGTGCCAGCAGCCCCGGGACAGGCAATCAGCCCCAGCATTTT; v_call: TRBV3-1/TRBV3-2; j_call: TRBJ1-5; d_call: TRBD1; clone_size: .
cdr3_aa: CASSNKGLAADTQYF; cdr3_nt: TGCGCCAGCAGTAACAAAGGACTAGCGGCAGATACGCAGTATTTT; v_call: TRBV10-2; j_call: TRBJ2-3; d_call: TRBD2; clone_size: once
cdr3_aa: CASSPGRGPEKLFF; cdr3_nt: TGTGCCAGCTCACCTGGCAGGGGGCCCGAAAAACTGTTTTTT; v_call: TRBV18; j_call: TRBJ1-4; d_call: TRBD1; clone_size: .
cdr3_aa: CASSQGTGRATEAFF; cdr3_nt: TGCGCCAGCAGCCAAGGAACAGGGCGGGCCACTGAAGCTTTCTTT; v_call: TRBV4-1; j_call: TRBJ1-1; d_call: .; clone_size: .
cdr3_aa: CASSDASRGTEAFF; cdr3_nt: TGTGCCAGCAGTGACGCTTCCAGGGGCACTGAAGCTTTCTTT; v_call: TRBV6-1; j_call: TRBJ1-1; d_call: .; clone_size: .